This TCR beta chain derives from a study of breast tumors, draining lymph nodes, adjacent tissues. Ten or more counts support this clonotype. Its antigen is currently unknown. Breast cancer patients provided tissue from their axillary draining lymph nodes. Study-wide points: Luminal-like breast cancer showed significantly higher tumor–nontumor repertoire similarity than basal-like. The lymph node origin of tumor T cells was framed as consistent with a hypothesis, not demonstrated. Tumor TCR diversity was below lymph nodes but above nontumor tissue.

Using its own MiXCR run on the multiplex PCR reads, TCRdb lists one record per CDR3 protein. The data contain 250,000 or so distinct CDR3 sequences, roughly 30% of them singletons. The sample comprised axillary lymph node tissue. The receptor comes from a female donor with breast cancer. Some clones in this sample may be carry-over from other donors' samples.

DNA of the CDR3: TGCGCCAGCAGCGCGGAGAGCTCCTACAATGAGCAGTTCTTC. Its translation: CASSAESSYNEQFF. The chain has TRBV5-1 and TRBJ2-1; D unresolved. Germline loops: CDR1 SGHRS, CDR2 YFSETQ. V was shortened by 4 bases and J by 0 bases, with 8 bases between the two germline ends. The CDR3 sequence is 14 residues long.